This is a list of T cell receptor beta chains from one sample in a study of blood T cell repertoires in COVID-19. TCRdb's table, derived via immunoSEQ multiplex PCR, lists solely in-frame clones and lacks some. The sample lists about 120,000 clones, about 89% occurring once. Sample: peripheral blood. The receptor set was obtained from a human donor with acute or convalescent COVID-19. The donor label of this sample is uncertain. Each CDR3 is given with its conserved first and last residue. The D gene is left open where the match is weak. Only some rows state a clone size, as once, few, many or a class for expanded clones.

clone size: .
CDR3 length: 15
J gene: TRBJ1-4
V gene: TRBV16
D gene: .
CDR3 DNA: TGTGCCAGCAGCCAAGCGACGGGACATAATGAAAAACTGTTTTTT
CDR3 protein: CASSQATGHNEKLFF

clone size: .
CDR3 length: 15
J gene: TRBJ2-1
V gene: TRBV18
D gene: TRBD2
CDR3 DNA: TGTGCCAGCTCACCACCGGCGACTAGCGAAGATGAGCAGTTCTTC
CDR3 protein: CASSPPATSEDEQFF

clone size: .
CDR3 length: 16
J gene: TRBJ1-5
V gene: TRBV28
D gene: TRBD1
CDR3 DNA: TGTGCCAGCAGTTTATGGACAGGGGGATCCTATCAGCCCCAGCATTTT
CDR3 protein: CASSLWTGGSYQPQHF

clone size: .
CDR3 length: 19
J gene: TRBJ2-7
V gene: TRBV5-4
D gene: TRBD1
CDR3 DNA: TGTGCCAGCAGCTTGCGCGTCATTGCGGGACAGGGGACTGGCTACGAGCAGTACTTC
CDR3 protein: CASSLRVIAGQGTGYEQYF

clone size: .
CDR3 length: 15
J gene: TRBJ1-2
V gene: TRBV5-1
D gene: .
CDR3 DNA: TGCGCCAGCAGCTTGTCTACTGTACAGAGCTATGGCTACACCTTC
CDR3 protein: CASSLSTVQSYGYTF

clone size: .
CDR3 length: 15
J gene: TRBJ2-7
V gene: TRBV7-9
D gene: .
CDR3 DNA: TGTGCCAGCAGCCCTCAGGTTCCCCCCGCCTACGAGCAGTACTTC
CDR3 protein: CASSPQVPPAYEQYF

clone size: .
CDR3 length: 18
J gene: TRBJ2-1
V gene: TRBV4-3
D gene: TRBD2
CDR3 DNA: TGCGCCAGCAGCCCCGCCTTTGCGGCTAGCGGGGCCTACAATGAGCAGTTCTTC
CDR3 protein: CASSPAFAASGAYNEQFF

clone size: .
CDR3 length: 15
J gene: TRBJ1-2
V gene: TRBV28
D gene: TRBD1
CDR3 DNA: TGTGCCAGCAGTTCGATCCACAGGGGTAACTATGGCTACACCTTC
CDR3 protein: CASSSIHRGNYGYTF

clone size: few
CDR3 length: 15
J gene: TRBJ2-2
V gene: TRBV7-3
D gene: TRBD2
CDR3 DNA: TGTGCCAGCAGCTCGACTAGCGCGAACACCGGGGAGCTGTTTTTT
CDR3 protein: CASSSTSANTGELFF

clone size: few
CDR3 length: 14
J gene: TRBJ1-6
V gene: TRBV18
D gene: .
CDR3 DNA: TGTGCCAGCTCACCACCAGGCGAGGTGTTAGCCCTCCACTTT
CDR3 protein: CASSPPGEVLALHF

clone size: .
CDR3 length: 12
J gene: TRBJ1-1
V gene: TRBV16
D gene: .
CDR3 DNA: TGTGCCAGCAGCCAATTGTTGAGGGGGGCTTTCTTT
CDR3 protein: CASSQLLRGAFF

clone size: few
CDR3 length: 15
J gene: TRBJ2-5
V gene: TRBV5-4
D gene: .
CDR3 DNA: TGTGCCAGCAGCCCGCCGGGGATGGACCGAGAGACCCAGTACTTC
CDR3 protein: CASSPPGMDRETQYF